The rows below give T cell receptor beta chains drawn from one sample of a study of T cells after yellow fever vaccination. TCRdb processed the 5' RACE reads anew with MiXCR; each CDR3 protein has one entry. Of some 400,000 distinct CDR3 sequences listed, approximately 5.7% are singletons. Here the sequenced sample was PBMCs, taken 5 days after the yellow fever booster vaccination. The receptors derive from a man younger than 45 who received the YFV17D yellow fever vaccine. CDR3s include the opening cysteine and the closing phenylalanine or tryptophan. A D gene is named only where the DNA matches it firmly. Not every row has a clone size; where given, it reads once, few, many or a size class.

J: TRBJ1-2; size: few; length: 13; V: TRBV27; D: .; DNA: TGTGCCAGCGCTACAGGAGGCGGCTATGGCTACACCTTC; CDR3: CASATGGGYGYTF
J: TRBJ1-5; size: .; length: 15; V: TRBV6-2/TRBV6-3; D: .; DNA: TGTGCCAGCAGGGGATTCAGGGAATCGAATCAGCCCCAGCATTTT; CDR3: CASRGFRESNQPQHF
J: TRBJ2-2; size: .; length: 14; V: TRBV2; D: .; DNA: TGTGCCAGCAGTGAGACTAGAAGTACCGGGGAGCTGTTTTTT; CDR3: CASSETRSTGELFF
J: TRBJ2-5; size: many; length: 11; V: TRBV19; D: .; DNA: TGTGCCAGTAGTATAGTGGAGACCCAGTACTTC; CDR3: CASSIVETQYF
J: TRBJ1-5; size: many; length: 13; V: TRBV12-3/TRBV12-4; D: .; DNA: TGTGCCAGCAGTTCCCCTCCGGATCAGCCCCAGCATTTT; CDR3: CASSSPPDQPQHF
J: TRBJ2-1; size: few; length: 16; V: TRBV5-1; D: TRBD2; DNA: TGCGCCAGCAGCTTAACTAGCGGGACGATATACAATGAGCAGTTCTTC; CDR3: CASSLTSGTIYNEQFF
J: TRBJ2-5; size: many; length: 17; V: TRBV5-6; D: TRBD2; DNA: TGTGCCAGCAGCTCATATCGGACTAGCGGGGCCCGAGAGACCCAGTACTTC; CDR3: CASSSYRTSGARETQYF
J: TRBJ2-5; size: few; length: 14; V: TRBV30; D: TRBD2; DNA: TGTGCCTGGAGTGTTGGCGGGAGTGCAGAGACCCAGTACTTC; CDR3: CAWSVGGSAETQYF
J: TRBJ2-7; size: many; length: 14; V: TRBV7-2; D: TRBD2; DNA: TGTGCCAGCAGCGAAACTAGCGGATCGGGAGAGCAGTACTTC; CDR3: CASSETSGSGEQYF
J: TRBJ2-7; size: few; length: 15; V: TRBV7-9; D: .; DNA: TGTGCCAGCAGCTTAGCGGCGGCAGTAGGGTACGAGCAGTACTTC; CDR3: CASSLAAAVGYEQYF
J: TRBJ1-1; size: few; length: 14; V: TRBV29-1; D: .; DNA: TGCAGCGGCCGTAGTGGTTGGGGGAACACTGAAGCTTTCTTT; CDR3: CSGRSGWGNTEAFF
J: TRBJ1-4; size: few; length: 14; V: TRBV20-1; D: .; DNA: TGCAGTGCTTTAGACGGAGGGGATAGTGAAAAACTGTTTTTT; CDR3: CSALDGGDSEKLFF
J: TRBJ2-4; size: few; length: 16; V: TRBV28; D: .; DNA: TGTGCCAGCAGTCCTACGACAACCCTAGCCAAAAACATTCAGTACTTC; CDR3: CASSPTTTLAKNIQYF
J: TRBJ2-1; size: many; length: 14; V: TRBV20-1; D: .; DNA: TGCAGTGAAAATGGACCAGCTAACTACAATGAGCAGTTCTTC; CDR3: CSENGPANYNEQFF
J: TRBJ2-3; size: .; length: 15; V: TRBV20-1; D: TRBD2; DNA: TGCAGTGCCGGGGGGGGGGGACTAGCCACAGATACGCAGTATTTT; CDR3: CSAGGGGLATDTQYF
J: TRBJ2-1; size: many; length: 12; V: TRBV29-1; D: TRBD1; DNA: TGCAGCGGGGGACAGGGGGCGTCTGAGCAGTTCTTC; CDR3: CSGGQGASEQFF
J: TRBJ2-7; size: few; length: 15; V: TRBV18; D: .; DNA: TGTGCCAGCTCCCCCGGCGCCGCCGGCCTCTACGAGCAGTACTTC; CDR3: CASSPGAAGLYEQYF
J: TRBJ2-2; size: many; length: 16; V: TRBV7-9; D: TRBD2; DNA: TGTGCCAGCAGCTTAGTAGCGGGAGGGCCCTCCGGGGAGCTGTTTTTT; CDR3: CASSLVAGGPSGELFF